The 5 T cell receptor beta chains listed next were all sequenced from one sample in a study of siplizumab effects on memory and regulatory T cells. Repertoires were generated with immunoSEQ multiplex PCR, while TCRdb's copy carries only in-frame clones and drops some. Here the sample spans over 85,000 clones, over 95% being singletons. The sequencing sample was made of naive CD4+ T cells sorted from blood. The receptors stem from a human donor in good health.

This chain joins TRBV19 and TRBJ1-4, with 10 bases identical to TRBD1. The ends lost 2 bases at V and 7 bases at J; junction bases unmatched: 4. Per the germline V gene, CDR1 is LNHDA and CDR2 is SQIVND (reference sequence). CDR3 size: 15 residues. CDR3 DNA: TGTGCCAGTAGTATACAGGGGACAGGGGTTGAAAAACTGTTTTTT. Amino acids: CASSIQGTGVEKLFF.

The chain combines TRBV7-2 with TRBJ2-5, with D perhaps matching TRBD1 (6 bases). CDR1 and CDR2 (germline): SGHTA, FQGNSA. With 1 base removed from V and 1 base from J, the gap between germline ends came to 10 bases. The CDR3 has 15 amino acids. The CDR3 region is CASSLVRGTQETQYF. DNA of the CDR3: TGTGCCAGCAGCTTAGTTAGGGGGACCCAAGAGACCCAGTACTTC.

The rearrangement uses TRBV10-3 and TRBJ2-7, with 11 bases aligning to TRBD2. Trimming cost V 0 bases and J 3 bases; bases outside gene matches: 1. The CDR3 loop spans 15 amino acids. Germline values: CDR1 ENHRY, CDR2 SYGVKD. The CDR3 DNA is TGTGCCATCAGTGAGTCGACTAGCGGGGTCTACGAGCAGTACTTC. This encodes CAISESTSGVYEQYF.

The chain links TRBV4-2 to TRBJ1-6; D uncertain. Germline values: CDR1 LGHNA, CDR2 YNFKEQ. V dropped 1 base and J dropped 0 bases, with 19 bases sitting between them. This CDR3 is built from 20 residues. CDR3 nucleotides: TGTGCCAGCAGCCAAGTCCCCCCCGGGAAGGCGAGCTCCTATAATTCACCCCTCCACTTT. Its protein product is CASSQVPPGKASSYNSPLHF.

The chain is built from TRBV19 and TRBJ1-2, with D possibly matching TRBD1 (6 bases). V lost 1 base, J lost 8 bases, and 14 bases lay in between. In germline, CDR1 is LNHDA, CDR2 SQIVND (reference sequence). The CDR3 is made up of 14 amino acids. CDR3 sequence: CASSIVGGLRGYTF. In nucleotides, the CDR3 is TGTGCCAGTAGTATAGTTGGGGGGCTGCGCGGCTACACCTTC.